One and the same sample provided the 32 T cell receptor beta chains below, sequenced in a study of cytomegalovirus exposure and HLA in healthy donors. The PCR was carried out with 60 Vbeta primers and 13 Jbeta primers. Some clones are missing from TCRdb's copy, which holds only in-frame ones; the method was immunoSEQ multiplex PCR. The sample has approximately 130,000 clones; more than 80% are singletons. Sample: PBMCs. The receptor set was obtained from a woman in her 30s in good health and CMV-seropositive.

The chain employs TRBV7-9 and TRBJ1-1; a possible D gene is TRBD1 (5 bases). The CDR3 totals 13 residues. V was clipped by 4 bases and J by 2 bases, with 8 bases between them. CDR1 and CDR2 (germline): SEHNR, FQNEAQ (reference sequence). CDR3 nucleotides: TGTGCCAGCAGCTCACAGGTAAACACTGAAGCTTTCTTT. Its translation: CASSSQVNTEAFF.

The rearrangement links TRBV6-5 to TRBJ2-1, with a weak D call TRBD1 (5 bases). CDR1 and CDR2 from the germline V gene are MNHEY and SVGAGI. This CDR3 has 15 residues. V lost 5 bases and J lost 7, with 18 bases in between. In DNA form, the CDR3 reads TGTGCCAGCAGTCAATCCCGGACACCCTCTAATGAGCAGTTCTTC. It translates to CASSQSRTPSNEQFF.

V usage is TRBV9 and J usage is TRBJ1-1; no clear D gene. Germline V gives CDR1 SGDLS, CDR2 YYNGEE. The CDR3 length is 13 residues. With 3 bases removed from V and 1 base from J, the gap between germline ends came to 7 bases. The CDR3 DNA is TGTGCCAGCAGCGGCGGGAGGAACACTGAAGCTTTCTTT. It is translated as CASSGGRNTEAFF.

This chain connects TRBV16 to TRBJ2-7; the D gene is possibly TRBD1 (7 bases). This CDR3 contains 17 residues. V lost 2 bases, J lost 3 bases, and 20 bases lay in between. Germline V gives CDR1 KGHSY, CDR2 FQNENV. The CDR3 is CASSQRGMTGKFYEQYF. The CDR3 DNA is TGTGCCAGCAGCCAACGGGGGATGACAGGGAAGTTCTACGAGCAGTACTTC. Full variable domain (outside the CDR3, taken from reference TRBV16 and TRBJ2-7): GEEVAQTPKHLVRGEGQKAKLYCAPIKGHSYVFWYQQVLKNEFKFLISFQNENVFDETGMPKERFSAKCLPNSPCSLEIQATKLEDSAVYFCASSQRGMTGKFYEQYFGPGTRLTVT.

V and J are TRBV9 and TRBJ2-7; the D is unclear. The CDR3 has 14 residues. Trimming removed 2 bases at V and 0 bases at J, with 9 bases between. CDR1 and CDR2 (germline): SGDLS, YYNGEE. For the CDR3, the DNA is TGTGCCAGCAGCGTGACAAGTGTCTCCTACGAGCAGTACTTC. Translated, it gives CASSVTSVSYEQYF.

The chain has TRBV29-1 and TRBJ2-1, with 9 bases matching TRBD2. The J segment lost 5 bases and the V segment lost 7 bases, leaving 12 bases of the junction unmatched. The germline CDR1 and CDR2 sequences are SQVTM and ANQGSEA. The CDR3 length is 15 residues. The CDR3 reads CSGSLSSGADNEQFF. CDR3 sequence (DNA): TGCAGCGGTTCCTTGTCTAGCGGGGCTGACAATGAGCAGTTCTTC.

The rearrangement joins TRBV5-4 to TRBJ1-4, with 7 nucleotides matching TRBD1. V dropped 1 base and J dropped 8; count of bases not matched to a gene: 11. The germline V gene encodes CDR1 SGHNT and CDR2 YYREEE (reference sequence). CDR3 length: 16 residues. The CDR3 region is CASSLSAGQGDEKLFF. The CDR3 DNA sequence: TGTGCCAGCAGCTTGTCTGCGGGGCAGGGGGACGAAAAACTGTTTTTT.

V is TRBV5-1 and J is TRBJ1-2, with D perhaps matching TRBD1 (6 bases). The germline V gene has CDR1 SGHRS and CDR2 YFSETQ. Trimming left V 0 bases short and J 6 bases short, with 12 bases between. There are 14 residues in the CDR3. CDR3 sequence: CASSLEGTHDGYTF. For the CDR3, the DNA is TGCGCCAGCAGCTTGGAGGGGACACACGATGGCTACACCTTC.

The J gene is TRBJ1-1, the V gene TRBV28; maybe TRBD1 (6 bases). Germline V gene sequence: CDR1 MDHEN, CDR2 SYDVKM. There are 15 residues in the CDR3. V was clipped by 5 bases and J by 4 bases, with 17 bases between them. CDR3 bases: TGTGCCAGCAGTCCCGCCTCACAGGGTTCCACTGAAGCTTTCTTT. Its translation: CASSPASQGSTEAFF.

J is TRBJ2-5 and V is TRBV6-5; the D gene is possibly TRBD2 (7 bases). Germline V CDR1 and CDR2: MNHEY, SVGAGI. The CDR3 covers 10 residues. CDR3 in amino acids: CEEGGWTQYF. The CDR3 DNA sequence: TGTGAGGAGGGGGGGTGGACCCAGTACTTC.

This chain links TRBV15 with TRBJ2-1; 12 bases agree with TRBD2. The CDR3 is 16 residues long. CDR1 is LNHNV, CDR2 YYDKDF, per germline (reference sequence). The V segment lost 5 bases and the J segment 8 bases; nucleotides outside the gene matches: 10. The CDR3 sequence is CATSARLAGVSYEQFF. Written as DNA, the CDR3 is TGTGCCACCAGCGCGCGACTAGCGGGAGTATCCTATGAGCAGTTCTTC.

The genes are TRBV18 and TRBJ2-7; 11 bases map to TRBD2. This CDR3 contains 17 residues. The junction had 13 bases not matched to a gene; V was cut back by 3 bases and J by 6 bases. Germline V gene sequence: CDR1 KGHSH, CDR2 LQKENI. The CDR3 region is CASSPLNILAGGGEQYF. CDR3 DNA: TGTGCCAGCTCACCCCTTAATATTCTAGCGGGAGGCGGCGAGCAGTACTTC.

The chain couples TRBV7-3 to TRBJ2-3, with D perhaps TRBD2 (5 bases). From germline, CDR1 is SGHTA and CDR2 FQGTGA. This CDR3 contains 12 residues. V lost 4 bases to trimming and J lost 5 bases, with 7 bases between them. The CDR3 DNA follows: TGTGCCAGCAGCTCCACTAGAGATACGCAGTATTTT. Its protein product is CASSSTRDTQYF.

CDR3 loop: CATSSWGGGYSNQPQHF. DNA of the CDR3: TGTGCCACCTCCTCATGGGGTGGGGGCTATAGCAATCAGCCCCAGCATTTT. The rearrangement joins TRBV19 to TRBJ1-5; TRBD1 is a possible D gene (6 bases). The CDR3 is 17 residues long. Looked up from germline, CDR1 is LNHDA and CDR2 is SQIVND (reference sequence). Between the trimmed V and J ends, which lost 10 bases and 0 bases, there was a span of 22 bases.

CDR3 nucleotides: TGTGCCAGCACGGACAGGGATAATCAGCCCCAGCATTTT. Protein sequence: CASTDRDNQPQHF. This sequence joins TRBV28 and TRBJ1-5; 8 bases are a match to TRBD1. There are 13 residues in the CDR3. V was clipped by 7 bases and J by 4 bases; unmatched bases: 3. Germline-derived CDR1 and CDR2 are MDHEN and SYDVKM.

A remark on this clone: A junction boundary mismatches the germline segment, possibly from a read error. The rearrangement links TRBV7-9 to TRBJ1-1; 7 bases map to TRBD1. The germline V gene encodes CDR1 SEHNR and CDR2 FQNEAQ (reference sequence). The CDR3 has 12 amino acids. CDR3 sequence reads: CSSSPGTDEAFF. The CDR3 DNA reads as TGTTCCAGCAGCCCAGGGACAGATGAAGCTTTCTTT.

J is TRBJ2-1 and V is TRBV5-3, with D perhaps TRBD1 (6 bases). TRBV5-3 is designated an ORF whose function remains uncertain. V shed 5 bases and J shed 5 bases, with 11 bases lying between them. The CDR3 extends over 13 amino acids. CDR3 amino acids: CARRRTADNEQFF. The CDR3 region has the DNA TGTGCCAGAAGAAGGACAGCCGACAATGAGCAGTTCTTC.

V and J are TRBV10-3 and TRBJ1-1, with TRBD1 as a possible D gene (6 bases). The V gene lost 7 bases and the J gene lost 3 bases, with 12 bases spanning the gap. The CDR3 has 13 amino acids. The germline V gene encodes CDR1 ENHRY and CDR2 SYGVKD. CDR3 protein: CAINYNRDTEAFF. CDR3 bases: TGTGCCATCAATTATAACAGGGACACTGAAGCTTTCTTT.

The rearrangement links TRBV2 to TRBJ1-4, with D tentatively TRBD1 (5 bases). V was trimmed by 3 bases and J by 6 bases, leaving 5 bases between them. The CDR3 has 12 amino acids. Germline assignment: CDR1 SNHLY and CDR2 FYNNEI. Written as DNA, the CDR3 is TGTGCCAGCAGTGACAGGGATGAAAAACTGTTTTTT. Translation gives CASSDRDEKLFF.

The genes are TRBV2 and TRBJ1-2; 9 bases line up with TRBD1. Trimming took 8 bases from V and 4 from J; bases not matched to a gene: 8. The CDR3 has 14 amino acids. Germline V gene data show CDR1 as SNHLY and CDR2 as FYNNEI. The CDR3 coding sequence is TGTGCCAGCTCCCCGGGACAGGGATCCTATGGCTACACCTTC. Translating gives CASSPGQGSYGYTF.

The chain combines TRBV28 with TRBJ1-2; 8 nucleotides align to TRBD1. The CDR3 spans 15 residues. The trim removed 1 base at V and 6 bases at J, leaving 7 bases unmatched. Germline V gives CDR1 MDHEN, CDR2 SYDVKM. The CDR3 here is CASSLSWAGGDGYTF. The CDR3 nucleotides are TGTGCCAGCAGTTTATCTTGGGCAGGGGGCGATGGCTACACCTTC.

The chain carries TRBV29-1 and TRBJ1-2; 10 nucleotides match TRBD1. V was pared by 7 bases and J by 6 bases, with 8 bases of the junction left unmatched. The CDR3 is made up of 13 amino acids. Germline lookup yields CDR1 SQVTM and CDR2 ANQGSEA. CDR3 residues: CSAWTGGEDGYTF. DNA for the CDR3: TGCAGCGCATGGACAGGGGGAGAGGATGGCTACACCTTC.

As regards this clone: One end of the junction does not line up with germline, which may come from a read error. This rearrangement joins TRBV5-4 to TRBJ1-1; a possible D gene is TRBD1 (5 bases). Germline CDR1 is SGHNT and CDR2 is YYREEE (reference sequence). CDR3 length: 14 residues. The CDR3 coding sequence is TGTGCCAGCAGCCCCTCGGGGGGGAACGCTGAAGCTTTCTTT. It is translated as CASSPSGGNAEAFF.

As DNA, the CDR3 is TGTGCCAGCTTTAGCGGGGGGGGTTACACCGGGGAGCTGTTTTTT. Its protein product is CASFSGGGYTGELFF. The V and J genes are TRBV6-1 and TRBJ2-2, with TRBD2 identical over 11 bases. Germline CDR1 is MNHNS and CDR2 is SASEGT. The ends lost 8 bases at V and 3 bases at J; junction bases unmatched: 5. The CDR3 sequence is 15 residues long.

CDR3 nucleotides: TGCGCCAGCAGGACCGATTGGACTCCCCGCCCGCCGTTCTTC. It encodes CASRTDWTPRPPFF. The chain has TRBV5-1 and TRBJ2-1, with D perhaps matching TRBD2 (5 bases). Trimming stripped 5 bases from V and 15 bases from J, with 24 bases between. This CDR3 comprises 14 residues. Germline CDR1 is SGHRS and CDR2 is YFSETQ.

J is TRBJ2-5 and V is TRBV19; possibly TRBD2 for D (5 bases). Germline V gene data show CDR1 as LNHDA and CDR2 as SQIVND (reference sequence). Trimming removed 7 bases at V and 1 base at J, with 13 bases between. CDR3 length: 14 amino acids. Written as DNA, the CDR3 is TGTGCCAGTATGGAGGCGGGCCCCCAAGAGACCCAGTACTTC. It codes for CASMEAGPQETQYF.

This clone was counted once. This chain connects TRBV5-5 to TRBJ2-2; 8 bases agree with TRBD1. The length of the CDR3 is 15 residues. The V segment lost 3 bases and the J segment 3 bases; nucleotides outside the gene matches: 4. Germline CDR1 reads SGHKS; CDR2 reads YYEKEE (reference sequence). The CDR3 is CASSWGTGDTGELFF. CDR3 in DNA: TGTGCCAGCAGCTGGGGGACAGGAGACACCGGGGAGCTGTTTTTT.

The V and J genes are TRBV9 and TRBJ2-3, with TRBD2 identical over 9 bases. CDR1 is SGDLS, CDR2 YYNGEE, per germline. V was clipped by 6 bases and J by 3 bases; unmatched bases: 14. The CDR3 has 17 amino acids. CDR3 bases: TGTGCCAGCAATATAGCGGGAGTTGGGCTTTTAACAGATACGCAGTATTTT. Translated, it gives CASNIAGVGLLTDTQYF.

This clone appeared once. The rearrangement joins TRBV18 to TRBJ2-7; D gene ambiguous. Trimming took 3 bases from V and 3 from J, leaving 12 bases between them. The germline gives CDR1 KGHSH, CDR2 LQKENI. The CDR3 sequence is 14 residues long. In nucleotides, the CDR3 is TGTGCCAGCTCACCGACACGAAAGTACTACGAGCAGTACTTC. Its protein is CASSPTRKYYEQYF.

This clone is a singleton in its sample. The chain has TRBV27 and TRBJ1-5; a possible D gene is TRBD1 (5 bases). Looked up from germline, CDR1 is MNHEY and CDR2 is SMNVEV (reference sequence). The CDR3 has 18 amino acids. Trimming took 0 bases from V and 6 from J, leaving 21 bases between them. CDR3 in amino acids: CASSLSSAGRGILQPQHF. DNA of the CDR3: TGTGCCAGCAGTTTATCGTCGGCAGGGCGAGGAATCCTTCAGCCCCAGCATTTT.

The chain links TRBV30 to TRBJ2-3; D perhaps matches TRBD2 (6 bases). V shed 0 bases and J shed 3 bases, with 10 bases lying between them. The CDR3 sequence is 14 residues long. Germline lookup yields CDR1 GTSNPN and CDR2 SVGIG (reference sequence). The CDR3 DNA reads TGTGCCTGGAGTGTAGCCGCGGGAACAGATACGCAGTATTTT. This sequence encodes CAWSVAAGTDTQYF.

The genes are TRBV2 and TRBJ1-2; TRBD1 agrees at 8 bases. This CDR3 contains 14 residues. Looked up from germline, CDR1 is SNHLY and CDR2 is FYNNEI. Trimming at V came to 6 bases and at J to 6 bases, leaving 9 bases not matched to a gene. For the CDR3, the DNA is TGTGCCAGCAGAAGGGACAGGAGGGGTGATGGCTACACCTTC. It is translated as CASRRDRRGDGYTF. Supplemented by reference TRBV2 and TRBJ1-2, the full variable domain reads EPEVTQTPSHQVTQMGQEVILRCVPISNHLYFYWYRQILGQKVEFLVSFYNNEISEKSEIFDDQFSVERPDGSNFTLKIRSTKLEDSAMYFCASRRDRRGDGYTFGSGTRLTVV.